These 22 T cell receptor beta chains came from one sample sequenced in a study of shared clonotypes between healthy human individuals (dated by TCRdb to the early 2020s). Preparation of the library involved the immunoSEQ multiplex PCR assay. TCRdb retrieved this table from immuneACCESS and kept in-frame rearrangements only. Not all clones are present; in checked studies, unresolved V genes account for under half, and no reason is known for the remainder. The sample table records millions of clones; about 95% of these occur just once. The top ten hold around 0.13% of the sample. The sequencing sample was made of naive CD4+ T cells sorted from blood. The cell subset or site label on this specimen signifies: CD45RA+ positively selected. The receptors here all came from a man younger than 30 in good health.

CDR3 coding DNA: TGTGCCAGCAGCGCGGCCCCGGAGGGGGATCAGCCCCAGCATTTT. Translated: CASSAAPEGDQPQHF. This chain uses TRBV5-4 with TRBJ1-5; weak D call: TRBD1 (6 bases). The germline V gene has CDR1 SGHNT and CDR2 YYREEE (reference sequence). This CDR3 region has 15 residues. Trimming took off 4 bases at V and 5 bases at J, with 16 bases between the two ends.

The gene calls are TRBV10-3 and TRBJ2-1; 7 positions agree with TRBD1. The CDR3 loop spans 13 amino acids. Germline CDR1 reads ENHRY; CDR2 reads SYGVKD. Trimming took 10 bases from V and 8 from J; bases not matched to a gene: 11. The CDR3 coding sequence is TGTGCCACCGGTCGACAGGGAAGGGATGAGCAGTTCTTC. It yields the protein CATGRQGRDEQFF.

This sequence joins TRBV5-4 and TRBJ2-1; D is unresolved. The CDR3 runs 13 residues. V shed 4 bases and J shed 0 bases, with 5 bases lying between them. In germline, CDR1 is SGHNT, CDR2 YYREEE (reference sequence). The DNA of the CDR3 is TGTGCCAGCAGCCTTTACTCCTACAATGAGCAGTTCTTC. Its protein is CASSLYSYNEQFF.

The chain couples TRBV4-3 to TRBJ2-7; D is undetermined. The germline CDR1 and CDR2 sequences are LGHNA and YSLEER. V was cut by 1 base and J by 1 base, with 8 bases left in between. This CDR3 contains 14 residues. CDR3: CASSQGVPSYEQYF. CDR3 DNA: TGCGCCAGCAGCCAAGGGGTCCCTTCCTACGAGCAGTACTTC.

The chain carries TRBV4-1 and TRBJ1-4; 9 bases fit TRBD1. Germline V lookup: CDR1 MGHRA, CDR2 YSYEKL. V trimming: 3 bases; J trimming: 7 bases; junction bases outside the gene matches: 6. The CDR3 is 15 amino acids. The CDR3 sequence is CASSQAGQGTEKLFF. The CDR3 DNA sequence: TGCGCCAGCAGCCAGGCGGGACAGGGAACTGAAAAACTGTTTTTT.

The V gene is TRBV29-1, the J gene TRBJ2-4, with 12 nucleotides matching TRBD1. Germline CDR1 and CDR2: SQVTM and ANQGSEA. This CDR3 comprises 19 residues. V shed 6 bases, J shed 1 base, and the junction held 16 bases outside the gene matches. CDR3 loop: CSVNYQGQGAVGAKNIQYF. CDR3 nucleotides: TGCAGCGTGAATTACCAGGGACAGGGGGCGGTTGGGGCCAAAAACATTCAGTACTTC.

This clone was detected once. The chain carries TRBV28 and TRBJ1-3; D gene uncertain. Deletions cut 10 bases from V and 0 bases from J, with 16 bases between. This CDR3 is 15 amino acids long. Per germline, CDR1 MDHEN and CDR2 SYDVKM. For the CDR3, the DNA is TGTGCCACCTTTACGGGTCTATACTCTGGAAACACCATATATTTT. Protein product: CATFTGLYSGNTIYF.

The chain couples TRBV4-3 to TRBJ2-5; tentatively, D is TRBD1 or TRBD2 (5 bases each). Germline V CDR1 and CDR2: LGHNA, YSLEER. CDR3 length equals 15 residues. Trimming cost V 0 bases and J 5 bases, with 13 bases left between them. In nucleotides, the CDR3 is TGCGCCAGCAGCCAAGATGACGGGGCGTGGGAGACCCAGTACTTC. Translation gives CASSQDDGAWETQYF.

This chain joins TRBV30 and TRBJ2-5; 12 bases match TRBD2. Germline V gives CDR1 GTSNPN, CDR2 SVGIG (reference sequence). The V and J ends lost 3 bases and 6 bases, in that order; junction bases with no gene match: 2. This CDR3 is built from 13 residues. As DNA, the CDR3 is TGTGCCTGGAGGACTAGCGGGAGCCAGACCCAGTACTTC. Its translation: CAWRTSGSQTQYF.

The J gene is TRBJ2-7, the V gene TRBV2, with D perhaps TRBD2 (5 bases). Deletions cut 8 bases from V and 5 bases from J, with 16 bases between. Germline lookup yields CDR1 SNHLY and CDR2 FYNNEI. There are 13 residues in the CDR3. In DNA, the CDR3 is TGTGCCAGCCTACGAGGGAGTCGGGACGAGCAGTACTTC. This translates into CASLRGSRDEQYF. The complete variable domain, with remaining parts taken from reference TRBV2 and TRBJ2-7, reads EPEVTQTPSHQVTQMGQEVILRCVPISNHLYFYWYRQILGQKVEFLVSFYNNEISEKSEIFDDQFSVERPDGSNFTLKIRSTKLEDSAMYFCASLRGSRDEQYFGPGTRLTVT.

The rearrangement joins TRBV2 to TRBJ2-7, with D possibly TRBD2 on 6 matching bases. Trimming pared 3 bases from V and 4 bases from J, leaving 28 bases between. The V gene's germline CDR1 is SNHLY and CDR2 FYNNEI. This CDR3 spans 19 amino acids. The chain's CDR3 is CASSEEYPRSGRVTYEQYF. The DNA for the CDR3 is TGTGCCAGCAGTGAGGAATACCCTCGATCCGGGAGAGTTACTTACGAGCAGTACTTC.

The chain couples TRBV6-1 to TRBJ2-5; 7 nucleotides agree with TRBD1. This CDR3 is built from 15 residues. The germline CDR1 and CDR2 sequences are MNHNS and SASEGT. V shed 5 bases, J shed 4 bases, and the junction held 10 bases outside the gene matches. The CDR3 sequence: CASSRRQGGPETQYF. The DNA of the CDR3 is TGTGCCAGCAGTCGTAGACAGGGTGGTCCAGAGACCCAGTACTTC.

CDR3 loop: CASSLDRFKSYGYTF. The CDR3 DNA sequence: TGTGCCAGCAGTTTAGACAGGTTCAAGAGCTATGGCTACACCTTC. J is TRBJ1-2 and V is TRBV28; tentatively, D is TRBD1 (6 bases). Trimming pared 2 bases from V and 4 bases from J, leaving 14 bases between. The CDR3 loop spans 15 amino acids. Looked up from germline, CDR1 is MDHEN and CDR2 is SYDVKM.

In DNA, the CDR3 is TGTGCCAGCAGCGGTGGACAGGGGGCGTCCGGTTCACCCCTCCACTTT. As protein: CASSGGQGASGSPLHF. The V gene is TRBV9, the J gene TRBJ1-6, with 11 bases identical to TRBD1. CDR1 and CDR2 from the germline V gene are SGDLS and YYNGEE. The V gene end was trimmed by 3 bases and the J gene end by 9 bases; junction bases not matched to a gene: 8. The CDR3 loop spans 16 amino acids. Variable domain in full (rest from reference TRBV9 and TRBJ1-6): DSGVTQTPKHLITATGQRVTLRCSPRSGDLSVYWYQQSLDQGLQFLIQYYNGEERAKGNILERFSAQQFPDLHSELNLSSLELGDSALYFCASSGGQGASGSPLHFGNGTRLTVT.

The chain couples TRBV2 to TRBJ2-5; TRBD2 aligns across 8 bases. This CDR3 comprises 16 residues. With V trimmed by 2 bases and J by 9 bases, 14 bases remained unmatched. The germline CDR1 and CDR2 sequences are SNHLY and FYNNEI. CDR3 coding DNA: TGTGCCAGCAGTGAAAGGGGACTAGAGGCGAGTAGGGCCCAGTACTTC. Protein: CASSERGLEASRAQYF. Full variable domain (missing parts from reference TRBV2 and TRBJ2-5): EPEVTQTPSHQVTQMGQEVILRCVPISNHLYFYWYRQILGQKVEFLVSFYNNEISEKSEIFDDQFSVERPDGSNFTLKIRSTKLEDSAMYFCASSERGLEASRAQYFGPGTRLLVL.

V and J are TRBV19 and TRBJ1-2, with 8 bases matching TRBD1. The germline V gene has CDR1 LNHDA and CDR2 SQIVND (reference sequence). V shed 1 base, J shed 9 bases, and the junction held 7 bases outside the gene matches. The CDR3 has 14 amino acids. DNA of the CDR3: TGTGCCAGTAGTATAGGGACAGGGTATATTCGCTACACCTTC. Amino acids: CASSIGTGYIRYTF.

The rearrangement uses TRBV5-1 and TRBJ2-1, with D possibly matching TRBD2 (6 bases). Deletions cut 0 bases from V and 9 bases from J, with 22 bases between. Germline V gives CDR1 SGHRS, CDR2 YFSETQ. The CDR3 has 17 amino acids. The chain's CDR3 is CASSLEMVGSPRGEQFF. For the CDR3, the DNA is TGCGCCAGCAGCTTGGAGATGGTAGGGTCCCCGCGGGGTGAGCAGTTCTTC.

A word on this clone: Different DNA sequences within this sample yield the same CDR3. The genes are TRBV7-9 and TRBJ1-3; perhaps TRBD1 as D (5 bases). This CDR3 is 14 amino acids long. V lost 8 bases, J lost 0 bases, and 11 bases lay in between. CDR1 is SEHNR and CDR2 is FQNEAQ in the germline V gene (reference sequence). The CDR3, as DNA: TGTGCCAGCTCGCGGGGGAGCTCTGGAAACACCATATATTTT. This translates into CASSRGSSGNTIYF.

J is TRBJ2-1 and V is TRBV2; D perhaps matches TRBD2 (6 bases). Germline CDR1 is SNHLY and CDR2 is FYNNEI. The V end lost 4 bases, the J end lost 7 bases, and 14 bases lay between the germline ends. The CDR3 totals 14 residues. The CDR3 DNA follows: TGTGCCAGCAGTGGGACTATCCGTACGAATGAGCAGTTCTTC. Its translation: CASSGTIRTNEQFF.

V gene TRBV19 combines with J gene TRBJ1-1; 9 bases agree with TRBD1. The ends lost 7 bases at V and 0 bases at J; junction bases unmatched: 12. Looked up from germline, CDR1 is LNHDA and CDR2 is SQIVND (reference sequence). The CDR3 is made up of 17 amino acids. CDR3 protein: CASKPQTGGGMNTEAFF. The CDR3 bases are TGTGCCAGTAAACCCCAGACAGGGGGAGGAATGAACACTGAAGCTTTCTTT.

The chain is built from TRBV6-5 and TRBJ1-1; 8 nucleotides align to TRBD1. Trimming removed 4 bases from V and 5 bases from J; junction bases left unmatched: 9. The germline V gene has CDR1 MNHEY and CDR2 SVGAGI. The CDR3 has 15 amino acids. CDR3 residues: CASSWDGQGGTEAFF. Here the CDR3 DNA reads TGTGCCAGCAGTTGGGATGGACAGGGCGGGACTGAAGCTTTCTTT.

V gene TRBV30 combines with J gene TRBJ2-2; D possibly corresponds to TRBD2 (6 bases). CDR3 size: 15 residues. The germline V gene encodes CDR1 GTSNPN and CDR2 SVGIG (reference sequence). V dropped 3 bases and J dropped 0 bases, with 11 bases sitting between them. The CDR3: CAWRTRGANTGELFF. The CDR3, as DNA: TGTGCCTGGAGGACCCGCGGGGCGAACACCGGGGAGCTGTTTTTT.